The present T cell receptor (beta chain) was sequenced within a study of blood T cells in healthy people across ages. With a J-beta primer mix and a sample-barcoded 5' primer, a second PCR ran about 7 to 11 cycles. Using its own MiXCR run on the 5' RACE reads, TCRdb lists one record per CDR3 protein. The sample holds approximately 810,000 distinct CDR3 sequences, about 28% seen once. This clonotype was picked up a small number of times. There are 20 residues in the CDR3. Germline CDR1 and CDR2: MGHRA and YSYEKL. The V end lost 4 bases, the J end lost 0 bases, and 25 bases lay between the germline ends.

This chain connects TRBV4-1 to TRBJ2-1; perhaps TRBD2 as D (6 bases). Sequencing was done on a sample of blood. This sequence was found in a woman older than 75 in good health. The CDR3 nucleotides are TGCGCCAGCAGCCGCACGTGGCGGGACGAAGAATTCGTCTCCTACAATGAGCAGTTCTTC. This gives the protein CASSRTWRDEEFVSYNEQFF.